The 18 T cell receptor beta chains in this list originate from one sample, sequenced in a study of blood T cells in healthy people across ages. Then a second PCR, running roughly 7 to 11 cycles, was carried out with a sample-barcoded 5' primer and a J-beta primer mix. TCRdb processed the 5' RACE reads anew with MiXCR; each CDR3 protein has one entry. The data contain about 640,000 distinct CDR3 sequences, roughly 53% of them singletons. The sequencing input was blood. Receptors were obtained from a man aged 55 to 70 in good health.

The gene calls are TRBV6-5 and TRBJ1-3; D unresolved. The CDR3 is made up of 14 amino acids. Trimming removed 6 bases from V and 0 bases from J, with 9 bases in between. From germline, CDR1 is MNHEY and CDR2 SVGAGI. CDR3 region: CASSRLGSGNTIYF. In nucleotides, the CDR3 is TGTGCCAGCAGCCGTTTAGGCTCTGGAAACACCATATATTTT.

V usage is TRBV10-3 and J usage is TRBJ2-5; a weak D match, TRBD1 (6 bases). V was trimmed by 3 bases and J by 0 bases, leaving 11 bases between them. The CDR3 contains 15 residues. The germline V gene encodes CDR1 ENHRY and CDR2 SYGVKD. CDR3 bases: TGTGCCATCAGTGACGGACAGACGAACCAAGAGACCCAGTACTTC. It is translated as CAISDGQTNQETQYF.

V usage is TRBV20-1 and J usage is TRBJ1-2; D unresolved. Germline CDR1 is DFQATT and CDR2 is SNEGSKA (reference sequence). The CDR3 loop spans 13 amino acids. V was pared by 7 bases and J by 4 bases, with 16 bases between. The CDR3 DNA is TGCAGTGGAGTGGGAGGCGATATCTATGGCTACACCTTC. It specifies CSGVGGDIYGYTF.

This clonotype was observed a few times. This chain connects TRBV20-1 to TRBJ1-5; no reliable D call. The CDR3 loop spans 14 amino acids. Germline V lookup: CDR1 DFQATT, CDR2 SNEGSKA (reference sequence). Trimming took off 3 bases at V and 0 bases at J, with 9 bases between the two ends. The CDR3: CSASRQVSNQPQHF. CDR3 DNA sequence: TGCAGTGCTAGTAGGCAGGTTAGCAATCAGCCCCAGCATTTT.

The genes are TRBV20-1 and TRBJ2-3, with D perhaps TRBD2 (6 bases). The CDR3 has 14 amino acids. Germline V gene sequence: CDR1 DFQATT, CDR2 SNEGSKA (reference sequence). Trimming shortened V by 5 bases and J by 1 base, and 13 bases separated the two germline ends. The CDR3 region is CSAPGLPGTDTQYF. CDR3 DNA sequence: TGCAGTGCTCCTGGACTACCAGGCACAGATACGCAGTATTTT.

This sequence joins TRBV28 and TRBJ1-2, with D uncertain. Deletions cut 10 bases from V and 4 bases from J, with 13 bases between. This CDR3 region has 12 residues. Germline assignment: CDR1 MDHEN and CDR2 SYDVKM. As DNA, the CDR3 is TGTGCCACCGTAGCAGGCACCTATGGCTACACCTTC. Its protein product is CATVAGTYGYTF.

This clonotype was recorded only once. The gene calls are TRBV4-1 and TRBJ1-2; D unresolved. The CDR3 totals 17 residues. CDR1 and CDR2 (germline): MGHRA, YSYEKL. Deletions cut 0 bases from V and 4 bases from J, with 18 bases between. In nucleotides, the CDR3 is TGCGCCAGCAGCCAAGATCAAGCGTTAAGAGGGATCTATGGCTACACCTTC. As protein: CASSQDQALRGIYGYTF.

The chain joins TRBV24-1 to TRBJ2-4; D gene ambiguous. Germline loops: CDR1 KGHDR, CDR2 SFDVKD. This CDR3 has 17 residues. Trimming shortened V by 8 bases and J by 5 bases, and 24 bases separated the two germline ends. CDR3 sequence reads: CATNKRVFCSLENIQYF. The CDR3 coding sequence is TGTGCCACCAACAAAAGGGTTTTCTGTTCGCTAGAAAACATTCAGTACTTC.

V is TRBV18 and J is TRBJ1-1; D may be TRBD1 (5 bases). Germline loops: CDR1 KGHSH, CDR2 LQKENI. V lost 1 base, J lost 0 bases, and 18 bases lay in between. The CDR3 spans 18 residues. CDR3 residues: CASSPRGGESFMNTEAFF. DNA for the CDR3: TGTGCCAGCTCACCACGGGGCGGGGAAAGTTTTATGAACACTGAAGCTTTCTTT.

This clonotype appeared once. The chain employs TRBV5-5 and TRBJ2-5; no clear D gene. CDR1 and CDR2 (germline): SGHKS, YYEKEE (reference sequence). This CDR3 region has 12 residues. V was clipped by 4 bases and J by 4 bases, with 8 bases between them. CDR3 in amino acids: CASSVDVETQYF. The CDR3 DNA is TGTGCCAGCAGCGTGGACGTAGAGACCCAGTACTTC. Together with reference TRBV5-5 and TRBJ2-5, the CDR3 gives the full variable domain: DAGVTQSPTHLIKTRGQQVTLRCSPISGHKSVSWYQQVLGQGPQFIFQYYEKEERGRGNFPDRFSARQFPNYSSELNVNALLLGDSALYLCASSVDVETQYFGPGTRLLVL.

The chain couples TRBV10-3 to TRBJ2-1; D gene unclear. The CDR3 totals 11 residues. The V gene lost 11 bases and the J gene lost 7 bases, with 12 bases spanning the gap. Germline V gene data show CDR1 as ENHRY and CDR2 as SYGVKD. The CDR3 coding sequence is TGTGCCTCAGAATCGAGGAATGAGCAGTTCTTC. It encodes CASESRNEQFF.

This clonotype has only one observation. The CDR3 sequence: CASSPDSYQPQHF. DNA of the CDR3: TGTGCCAGCAGTCCCGACAGTTATCAGCCCCAGCATTTT. The chain carries TRBV6-2 or TRBV6-3 and TRBJ1-5, with D possibly TRBD1 on 5 matching bases. CDR1 and CDR2 (germline): MNHEY, SVGEGT. The CDR3 covers 13 residues. Trimming cost V 5 bases and J 5 bases, with 10 bases left between them.

This clonotype was picked up a small number of times. The CDR3 loop is CASSVRGAGETQYF. CDR3 nucleotides: TGTGCCAGCAGTGTTCGCGGGGCGGGGGAGACCCAGTACTTC. The chain combines TRBV28 with TRBJ2-5, with D possibly matching TRBD2 (6 bases). V was clipped by 5 bases and J by 5 bases, with 15 bases between them. This CDR3 spans 14 amino acids. The germline CDR1 and CDR2 sequences are MDHEN and SYDVKM.

The rearrangement links TRBV10-3 to TRBJ2-1, with no clear D. V shed 3 bases and J shed 13 bases, with 19 bases lying between them. This CDR3 spans 14 amino acids. Germline V gene sequence: CDR1 ENHRY, CDR2 SYGVKD. CDR3 coding DNA: TGTGCCATCAGTGATCTTGACCCCGCGGAGACCCAGTTCTTC. Protein product: CAISDLDPAETQFF.

V gene TRBV9 combines with J gene TRBJ2-1; 10 bases match TRBD2. With V trimmed by 4 bases and J by 5 bases, 6 bases remained unmatched. The length of the CDR3 is 15 residues. Germline lookup yields CDR1 SGDLS and CDR2 YYNGEE. The CDR3 loop reads CASSPQLAGNNEQFF. DNA of the CDR3: TGTGCCAGCAGCCCTCAACTAGCGGGGAACAATGAGCAGTTCTTC.

The sample holds a few counts of this clonotype. The chain links TRBV12-3 or TRBV12-4 to TRBJ1-1, with D possibly being TRBD1 (5 bases). The germline V and J ends were trimmed by 2 bases and 4 bases, with 11 bases remaining between them. CDR3 length equals 14 residues. The chain's CDR3 is CASSLSGDGTEAFF. In nucleotides, the CDR3 is TGTGCCAGCAGTTTATCGGGGGACGGCACTGAAGCTTTCTTT.

V and J are TRBV5-1 and TRBJ2-1; 7 nucleotides line up with TRBD2. From germline, CDR1 is SGHRS and CDR2 YFSETQ. Trimming removed 3 bases from V and 8 bases from J; junction bases left unmatched: 17. There are 17 residues in the CDR3. CDR3 DNA sequence: TGCGCCAGCAGCTCTACTAGCGCGCCCGCGGGGGAAGATGAGCAGTTCTTC. It translates to CASSSTSAPAGEDEQFF.

The chain joins TRBV5-1 to TRBJ2-5; D is possibly TRBD2 (5 bases). CDR1 SGHRS and CDR2 YFSETQ come from the germline V gene. V was shortened by 0 bases and J by 11 bases, with 17 bases between the two germline ends. The CDR3 has 14 residues. CDR3 amino acids: CASSLASGTNEQYF. Here the CDR3 DNA reads TGCGCCAGCAGCTTGGCCAGCGGCACCAATGAGCAGTACTTC.